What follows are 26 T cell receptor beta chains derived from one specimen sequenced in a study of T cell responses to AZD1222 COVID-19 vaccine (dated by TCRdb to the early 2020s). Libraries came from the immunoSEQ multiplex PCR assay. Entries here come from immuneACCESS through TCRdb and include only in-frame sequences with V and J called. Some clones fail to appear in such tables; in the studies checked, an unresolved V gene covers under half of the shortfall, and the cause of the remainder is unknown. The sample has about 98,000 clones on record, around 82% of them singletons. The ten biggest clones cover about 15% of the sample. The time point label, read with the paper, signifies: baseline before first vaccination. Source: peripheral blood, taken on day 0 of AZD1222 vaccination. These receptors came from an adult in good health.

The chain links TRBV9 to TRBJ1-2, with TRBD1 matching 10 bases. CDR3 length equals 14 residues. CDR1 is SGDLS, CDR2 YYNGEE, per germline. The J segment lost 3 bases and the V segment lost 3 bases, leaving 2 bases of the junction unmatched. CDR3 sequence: CASSAGQGDYGYTF. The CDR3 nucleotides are TGTGCCAGCAGCGCCGGACAGGGGGACTATGGCTACACCTTC.

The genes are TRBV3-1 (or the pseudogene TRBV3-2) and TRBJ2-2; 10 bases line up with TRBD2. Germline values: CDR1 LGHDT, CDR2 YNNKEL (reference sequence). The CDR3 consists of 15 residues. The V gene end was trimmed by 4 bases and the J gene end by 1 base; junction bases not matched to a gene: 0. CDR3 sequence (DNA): TGTGCCAGCAGCCCTAGCGGGGGGAACACCGGGGAGCTGTTTTTT. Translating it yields CASSPSGGNTGELFF.

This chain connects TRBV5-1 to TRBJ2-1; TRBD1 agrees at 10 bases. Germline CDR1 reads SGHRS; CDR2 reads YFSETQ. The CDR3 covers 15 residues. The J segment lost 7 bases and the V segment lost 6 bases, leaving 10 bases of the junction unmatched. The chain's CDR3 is CASKESGQGRNEQFF. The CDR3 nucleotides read TGCGCCAGCAAGGAGTCGGGACAGGGGAGGAATGAGCAGTTCTTC. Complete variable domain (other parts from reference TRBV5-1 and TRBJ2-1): KAGVTQTPRYLIKTRGQQVTLSCSPISGHRSVSWYQQTPGQGLQFLFEYFSETQRNKGNFPGRFSGRQFSNSRSEMNVSTLELGDSALYLCASKESGQGRNEQFFGPGTRLTVL.

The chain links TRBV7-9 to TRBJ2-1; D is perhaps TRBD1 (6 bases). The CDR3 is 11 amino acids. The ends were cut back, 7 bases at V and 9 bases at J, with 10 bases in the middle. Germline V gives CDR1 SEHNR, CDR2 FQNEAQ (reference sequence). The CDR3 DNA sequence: TGTGCCAGCAAGAGGGACACTGAGCAGTTCTTC. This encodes CASKRDTEQFF.

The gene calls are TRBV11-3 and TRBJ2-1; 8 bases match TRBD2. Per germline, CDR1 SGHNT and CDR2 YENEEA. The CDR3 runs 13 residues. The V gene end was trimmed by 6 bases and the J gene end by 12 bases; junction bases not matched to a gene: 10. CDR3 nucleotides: TGTGCCAGCAGGTACACTAGCGGAGCTTCGCAGTTCTTC. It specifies CASRYTSGASQFF. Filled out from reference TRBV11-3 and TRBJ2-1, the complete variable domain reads EAGVVQSPRYKIIEKKQPVAFWCNPISGHNTLYWYLQNLGQGPELLIRYENEEAVDDSQLPKDRFSAERLKGVDSTLKIQPAELGDSAVYLCASRYTSGASQFFGPGTRLTVL.

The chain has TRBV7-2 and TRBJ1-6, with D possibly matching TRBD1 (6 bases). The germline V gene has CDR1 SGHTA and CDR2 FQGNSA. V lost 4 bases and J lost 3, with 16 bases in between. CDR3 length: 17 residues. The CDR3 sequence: CASSSRGQGNYNSPLHF. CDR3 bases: TGTGCCAGCAGCTCCCGAGGGCAGGGGAACTATAATTCACCCCTCCACTTT.

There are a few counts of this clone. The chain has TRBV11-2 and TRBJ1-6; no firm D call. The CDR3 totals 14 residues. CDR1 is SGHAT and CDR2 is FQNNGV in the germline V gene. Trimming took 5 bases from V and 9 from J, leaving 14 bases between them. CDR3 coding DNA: TGTGCCAGCAGCCAAGGGTCCGGCTTTTCACCCCTCCACTTT. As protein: CASSQGSGFSPLHF.

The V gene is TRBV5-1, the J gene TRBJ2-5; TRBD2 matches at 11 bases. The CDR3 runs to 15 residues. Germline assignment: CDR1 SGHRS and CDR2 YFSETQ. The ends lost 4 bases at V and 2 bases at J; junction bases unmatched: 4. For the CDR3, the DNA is TGCGCCAGCAGCGGGACTAGCGGTATTCAAGAGACCCAGTACTTC. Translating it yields CASSGTSGIQETQYF.

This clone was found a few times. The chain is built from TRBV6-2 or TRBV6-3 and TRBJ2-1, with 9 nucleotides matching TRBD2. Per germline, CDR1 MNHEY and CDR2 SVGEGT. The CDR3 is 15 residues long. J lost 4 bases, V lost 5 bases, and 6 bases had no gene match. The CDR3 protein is CASSTLAGVYNEQFF. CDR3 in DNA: TGTGCCAGCAGTACCTTAGCGGGAGTTTACAATGAGCAGTTCTTC.

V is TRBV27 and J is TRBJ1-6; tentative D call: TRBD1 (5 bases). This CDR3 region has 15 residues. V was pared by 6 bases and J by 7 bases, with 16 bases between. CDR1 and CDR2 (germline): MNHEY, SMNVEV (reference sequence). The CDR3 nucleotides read TGTGCCAGCAGACCATGGGGGGTCCAGAATTCACCCCTCCACTTT. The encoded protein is CASRPWGVQNSPLHF.

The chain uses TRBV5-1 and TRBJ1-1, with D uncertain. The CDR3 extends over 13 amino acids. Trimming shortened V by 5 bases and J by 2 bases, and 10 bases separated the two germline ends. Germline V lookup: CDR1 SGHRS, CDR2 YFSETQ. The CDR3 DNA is TGCGCCAGCAGGTCGTCGGATAACACTGAAGCTTTCTTT. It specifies CASRSSDNTEAFF.

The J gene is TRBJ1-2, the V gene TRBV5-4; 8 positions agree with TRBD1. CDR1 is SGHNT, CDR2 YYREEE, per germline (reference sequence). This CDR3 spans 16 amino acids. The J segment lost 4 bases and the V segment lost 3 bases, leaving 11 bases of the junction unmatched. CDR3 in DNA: TGTGCCAGCAGCTACCCAGGACAGGGAGGGGGCTATGGCTACACCTTC. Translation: CASSYPGQGGGYGYTF. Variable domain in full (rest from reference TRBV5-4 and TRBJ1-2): ETGVTQSPTHLIKTRGQQVTLRCSSQSGHNTVSWYQQALGQGPQFIFQYYREEENGRGNFPPRFSGLQFPNYSSELNVNALELDDSALYLCASSYPGQGGGYGYTFGSGTRLTVV.

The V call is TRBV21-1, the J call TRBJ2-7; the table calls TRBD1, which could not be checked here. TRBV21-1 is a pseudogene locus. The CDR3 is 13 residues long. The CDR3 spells CASSKVQGYEQYF. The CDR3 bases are TGTGCCAGCAGCAAAGTTCAGGGTTACGAGCAGTACTTC.

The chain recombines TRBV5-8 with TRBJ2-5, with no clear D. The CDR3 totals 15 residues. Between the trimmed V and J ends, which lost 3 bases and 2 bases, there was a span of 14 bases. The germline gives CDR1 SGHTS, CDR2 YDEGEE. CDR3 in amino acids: CASSSLGSLQETQYF. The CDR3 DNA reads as TGTGCCAGCAGCTCCCTAGGGTCACTACAAGAGACCCAGTACTTC.

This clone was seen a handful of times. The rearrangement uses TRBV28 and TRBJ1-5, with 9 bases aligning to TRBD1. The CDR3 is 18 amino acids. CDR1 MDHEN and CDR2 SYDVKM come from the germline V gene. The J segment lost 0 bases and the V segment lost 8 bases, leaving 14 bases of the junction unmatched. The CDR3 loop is CASQSNRGRVSSNQPQHF. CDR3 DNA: TGTGCCAGCCAATCAAACAGGGGGCGCGTTAGTAGCAATCAGCCCCAGCATTTT.

The DNA of the CDR3 is TGTGCCAGCAGCCCAGGGGAGTCCTATGGCTACACCTTC. As protein: CASSPGESYGYTF. The chain links TRBV6-5 to TRBJ1-2; weak D call: TRBD1 (6 bases). Germline V CDR1 and CDR2: MNHEY, SVGAGI. Trimming took off 6 bases at V and 4 bases at J, with 12 bases between the two ends. The CDR3 has 13 residues.

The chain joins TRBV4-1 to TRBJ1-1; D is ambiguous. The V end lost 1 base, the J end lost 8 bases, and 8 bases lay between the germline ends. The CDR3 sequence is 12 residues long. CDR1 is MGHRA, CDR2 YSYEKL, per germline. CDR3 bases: TGCGCCAGCAGCCAAGGGTCCCGGGAAGCTTTCTTT. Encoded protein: CASSQGSREAFF.

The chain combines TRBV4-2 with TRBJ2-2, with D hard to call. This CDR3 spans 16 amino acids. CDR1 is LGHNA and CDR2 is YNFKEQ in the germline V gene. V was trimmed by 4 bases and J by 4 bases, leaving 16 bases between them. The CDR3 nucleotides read TGTGCCAGCAGCCCCGAGGTCTTAGGAAGCACCGGGGAGCTGTTTTTT. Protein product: CASSPEVLGSTGELFF.

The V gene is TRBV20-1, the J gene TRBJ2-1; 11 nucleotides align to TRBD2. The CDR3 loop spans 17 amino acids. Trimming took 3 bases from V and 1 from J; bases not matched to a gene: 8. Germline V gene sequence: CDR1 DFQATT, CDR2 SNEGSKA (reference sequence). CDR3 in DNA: TGCAGTGCTAGTCAGGGGACTAGCGGAAAATCCTACAATGAGCAGTTCTTC. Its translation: CSASQGTSGKSYNEQFF.

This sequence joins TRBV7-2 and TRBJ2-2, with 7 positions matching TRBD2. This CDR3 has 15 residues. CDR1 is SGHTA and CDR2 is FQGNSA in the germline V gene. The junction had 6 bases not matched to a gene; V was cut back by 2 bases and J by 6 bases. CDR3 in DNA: TGTGCCAGCAGCTTACGGGGGGATCAGGCCGGGGAGCTGTTTTTT. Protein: CASSLRGDQAGELFF.

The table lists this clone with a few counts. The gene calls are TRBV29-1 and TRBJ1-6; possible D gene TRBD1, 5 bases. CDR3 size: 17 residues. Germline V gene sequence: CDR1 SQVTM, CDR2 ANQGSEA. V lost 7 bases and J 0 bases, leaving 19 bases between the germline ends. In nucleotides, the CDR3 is TGCAGCGCCGTCCCGGGACGGGAAAGCTCCTATAATTCACCCCTCCACTTT. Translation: CSAVPGRESSYNSPLHF.

The CDR3 sequence is CASSYGAAGNQPQHF. DNA of the CDR3: TGTGCCAGCAGTTATGGGGCGGCGGGCAATCAGCCCCAGCATTTT. The genes are TRBV6-6 and TRBJ1-5; D may be TRBD1 (5 bases). CDR1 is MNHNY, CDR2 SVGAGI, per germline (reference sequence). Deletions cut 3 bases from V and 2 bases from J, with 11 bases between. The CDR3 is 15 amino acids.

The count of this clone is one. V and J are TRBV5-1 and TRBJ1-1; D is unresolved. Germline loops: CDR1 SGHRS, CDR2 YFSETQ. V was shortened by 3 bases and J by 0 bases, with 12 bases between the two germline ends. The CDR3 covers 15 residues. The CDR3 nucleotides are TGCGCCAGCAGCTCCTTTGGGTTAGTGAACACTGAAGCTTTCTTT. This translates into CASSSFGLVNTEAFF. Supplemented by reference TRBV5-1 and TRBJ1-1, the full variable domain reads KAGVTQTPRYLIKTRGQQVTLSCSPISGHRSVSWYQQTPGQGLQFLFEYFSETQRNKGNFPGRFSGRQFSNSRSEMNVSTLELGDSALYLCASSSFGLVNTEAFFGQGTRLTVV.

CDR3 in amino acids: CASSPTEFSSSPLHF. The CDR3, as DNA: TGTGCCAGCAGTCCCACTGAGTTCTCTAGTTCACCCCTCCACTTT. The chain recombines TRBV27 with TRBJ1-6; no clear D. Germline loops: CDR1 MNHEY, CDR2 SMNVEV (reference sequence). The CDR3 sequence is 15 residues long. The V end was cut by 5 bases, the J end by 9 bases, with 17 bases between.

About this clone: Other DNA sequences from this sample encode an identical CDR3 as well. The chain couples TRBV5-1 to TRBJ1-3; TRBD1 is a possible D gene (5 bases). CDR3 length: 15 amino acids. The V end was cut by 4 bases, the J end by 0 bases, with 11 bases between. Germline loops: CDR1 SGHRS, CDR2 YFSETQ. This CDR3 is CASSVGRSSGNTIYF. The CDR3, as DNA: TGCGCCAGCAGCGTGGGACGGAGCTCTGGAAACACCATATATTTT.

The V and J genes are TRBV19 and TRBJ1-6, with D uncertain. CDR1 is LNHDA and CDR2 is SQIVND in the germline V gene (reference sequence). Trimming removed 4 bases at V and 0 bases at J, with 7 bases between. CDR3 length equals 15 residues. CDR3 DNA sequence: TGTGCCAGTAGTAATGAAGGCTCCTATAATTCACCCCTCCACTTT. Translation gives CASSNEGSYNSPLHF.